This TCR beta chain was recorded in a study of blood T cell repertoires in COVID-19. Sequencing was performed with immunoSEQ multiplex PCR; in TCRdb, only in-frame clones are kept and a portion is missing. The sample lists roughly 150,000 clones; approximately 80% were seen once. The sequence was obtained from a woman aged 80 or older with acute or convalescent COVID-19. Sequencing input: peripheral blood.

The CDR3, as DNA: TGTGCCAGTAGTTCGGGACAGGGGATCAGCACAGATACGCAGTATTTT. It is translated as CASSSGQGISTDTQYF. V gene TRBV19 combines with J gene TRBJ2-3, with 10 bases aligning to TRBD1. CDR1 LNHDA and CDR2 SQIVND come from the germline V gene (reference sequence). With V trimmed by 5 bases and J by 0 bases, 5 bases remained unmatched. The CDR3 runs 16 residues.